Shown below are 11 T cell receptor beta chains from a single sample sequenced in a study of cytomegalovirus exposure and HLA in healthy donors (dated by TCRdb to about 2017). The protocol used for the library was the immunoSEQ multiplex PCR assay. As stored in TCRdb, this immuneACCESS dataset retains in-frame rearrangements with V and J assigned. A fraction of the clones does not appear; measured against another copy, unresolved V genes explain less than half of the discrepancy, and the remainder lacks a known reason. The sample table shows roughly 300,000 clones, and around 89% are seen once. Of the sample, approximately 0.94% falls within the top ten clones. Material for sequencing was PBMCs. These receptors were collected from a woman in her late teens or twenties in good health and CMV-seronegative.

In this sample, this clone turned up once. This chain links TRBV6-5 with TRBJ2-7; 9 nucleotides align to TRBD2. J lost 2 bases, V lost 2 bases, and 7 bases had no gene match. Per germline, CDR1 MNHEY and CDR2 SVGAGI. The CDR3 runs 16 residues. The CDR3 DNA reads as TGTGCCAGCAGTTACGAGGCGGGAGGGCCCCCCTACGAGCAGTACTTC. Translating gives CASSYEAGGPPYEQYF.

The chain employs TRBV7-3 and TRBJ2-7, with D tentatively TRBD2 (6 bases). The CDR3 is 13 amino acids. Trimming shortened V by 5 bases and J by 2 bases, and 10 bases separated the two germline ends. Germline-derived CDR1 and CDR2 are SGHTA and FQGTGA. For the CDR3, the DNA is TGTGCCAGCAGCAGGGACTTCGCCTACGAGCAGTACTTC. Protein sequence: CASSRDFAYEQYF.

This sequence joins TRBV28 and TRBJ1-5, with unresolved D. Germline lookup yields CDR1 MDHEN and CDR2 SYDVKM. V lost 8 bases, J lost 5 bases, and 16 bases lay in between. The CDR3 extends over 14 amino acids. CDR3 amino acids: CASRNYGDDQPQHF. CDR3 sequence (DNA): TGTGCCAGCCGAAACTACGGTGACGATCAGCCCCAGCATTTT.

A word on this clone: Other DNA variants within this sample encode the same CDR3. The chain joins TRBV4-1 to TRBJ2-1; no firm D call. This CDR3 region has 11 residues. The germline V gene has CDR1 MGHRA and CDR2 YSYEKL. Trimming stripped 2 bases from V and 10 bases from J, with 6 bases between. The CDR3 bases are TGCGCCAGCAGCCAAAGCGTGGAGCAGTTCTTC. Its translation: CASSQSVEQFF.

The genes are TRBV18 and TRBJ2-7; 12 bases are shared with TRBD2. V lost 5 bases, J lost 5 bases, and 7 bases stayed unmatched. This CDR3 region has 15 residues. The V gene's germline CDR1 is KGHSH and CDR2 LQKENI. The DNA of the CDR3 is TGTGCCAGCTCATCGCATCTAGCGGGAGGGCACGAGCAGTACTTC. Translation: CASSSHLAGGHEQYF.

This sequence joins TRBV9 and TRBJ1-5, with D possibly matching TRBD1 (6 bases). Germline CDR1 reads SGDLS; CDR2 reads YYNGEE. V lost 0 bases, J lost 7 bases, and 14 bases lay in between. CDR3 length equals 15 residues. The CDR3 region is CASSVDGGEAQPQHF. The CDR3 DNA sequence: TGTGCCAGCAGCGTAGATGGGGGCGAGGCCCAGCCCCAGCATTTT.

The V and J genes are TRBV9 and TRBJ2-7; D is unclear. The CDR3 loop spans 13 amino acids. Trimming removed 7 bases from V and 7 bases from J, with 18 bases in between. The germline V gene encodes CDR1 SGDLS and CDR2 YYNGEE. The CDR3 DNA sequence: TGTGCCAGCGCTATAGCTCCCACTCGGGAGCAGTACTTC. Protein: CASAIAPTREQYF.

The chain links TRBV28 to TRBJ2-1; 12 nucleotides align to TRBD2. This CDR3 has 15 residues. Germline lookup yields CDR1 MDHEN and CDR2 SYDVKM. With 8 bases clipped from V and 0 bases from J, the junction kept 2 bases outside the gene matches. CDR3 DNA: TGTGCCAGCCGGGGACTAGCGGGCTCCTACAATGAGCAGTTCTTC. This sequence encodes CASRGLAGSYNEQFF.

CDR3 sequence: CASSIALETQYF. Written as DNA, the CDR3 is TGTGCCAGCAGCATTGCGCTTGAGACCCAGTACTTC. The chain is built from TRBV7-2 and TRBJ2-5; D gene unclear. The germline gives CDR1 SGHTA, CDR2 FQGNSA. The CDR3 extends over 12 amino acids. V shed 5 bases and J shed 5 bases, with 9 bases lying between them.

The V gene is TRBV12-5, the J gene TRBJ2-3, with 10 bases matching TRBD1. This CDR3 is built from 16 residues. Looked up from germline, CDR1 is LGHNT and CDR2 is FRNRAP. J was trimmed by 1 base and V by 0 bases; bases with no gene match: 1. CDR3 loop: CASGLVGTGGTDTQYF. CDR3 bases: TGTGCTAGTGGTTTGGTAGGGACAGGGGGCACAGATACGCAGTATTTT.

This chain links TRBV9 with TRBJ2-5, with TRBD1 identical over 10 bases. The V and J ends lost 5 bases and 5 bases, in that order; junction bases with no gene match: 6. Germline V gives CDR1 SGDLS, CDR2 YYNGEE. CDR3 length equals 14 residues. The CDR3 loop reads CASRRTGGIETQYF. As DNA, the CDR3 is TGTGCCAGCAGAAGGACAGGGGGGATTGAGACCCAGTACTTC. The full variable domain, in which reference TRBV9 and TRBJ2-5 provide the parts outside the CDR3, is DSGVTQTPKHLITATGQRVTLRCSPRSGDLSVYWYQQSLDQGLQFLIQYYNGEERAKGNILERFSAQQFPDLHSELNLSSLELGDSALYFCASRRTGGIETQYFGPGTRLLVL.